This T cell receptor (beta chain) was sequenced during a study of cytomegalovirus exposure and HLA in healthy donors. Study findings and constraints: TCR beta sequences reportedly predicted the HLA-A and HLA-B alleles of most subjects accurately.

A multiplex PCR was run with 60 Vbeta primers and 13 Jbeta primers. Sequenced by immunoSEQ multiplex PCR; TCRdb stores in-frame clones only, minus some. The table includes approximately 130,000 clones, about 78% detected once. About this clone: Its antigen remains unidentified.

The sequenced sample consisted of PBMCs. This clonotype was obtained from a man aged 50 or older in good health and CMV-seronegative.

This chain's CDR3 is CASSQGRPYEQYF. The DNA for the CDR3 is TGCGCCAGCAGCCAGGGGAGACCCTACGAGCAGTACTTC. The genes are TRBV4-1 and TRBJ2-7; TRBD2 might be the D (5 bases). V was shortened by 3 bases and J by 2 bases, with 8 bases between the two germline ends. This CDR3 region has 13 residues. Germline-derived CDR1 and CDR2 are MGHRA and YSYEKL.